This T cell receptor beta chain appears in the sequencing data of a study of blood T cells in healthy people across ages. This clonotype was found many times. Antigen unknown. This CDR3 is built from 15 residues. Germline CDR1 reads SQVTM; CDR2 reads ANQGSEA. Study-wide points: With age, beta diversity per million T cells declined roughly linearly, significantly by approximately 40. There were more naive CD4+ cells and higher diversity in long-lived donors than in aged donors.

Next came a second PCR, run for roughly 6 to 11 cycles, which used a sample-barcoded 5' primer along with a J-beta primer mix. Each CDR3 protein is one row after TCRdb ran MiXCR on the 5' RACE reads. The repertoire holds hundreds of thousands of distinct CDR3 sequences, with roughly 34% as singletons. Sequencing was done on a sample of blood. The chain has TRBV29-1 and TRBJ2-7, with TRBD1 identical over 8 bases. This sequence originates from a man aged 18 to 35 in good health. The DNA of the CDR3 is TGCAGTGCCTCTGCACCTGGGACAGGAGCGTACGAGCAGTACTTC. Translated, it gives CSASAPGTGAYEQYF.